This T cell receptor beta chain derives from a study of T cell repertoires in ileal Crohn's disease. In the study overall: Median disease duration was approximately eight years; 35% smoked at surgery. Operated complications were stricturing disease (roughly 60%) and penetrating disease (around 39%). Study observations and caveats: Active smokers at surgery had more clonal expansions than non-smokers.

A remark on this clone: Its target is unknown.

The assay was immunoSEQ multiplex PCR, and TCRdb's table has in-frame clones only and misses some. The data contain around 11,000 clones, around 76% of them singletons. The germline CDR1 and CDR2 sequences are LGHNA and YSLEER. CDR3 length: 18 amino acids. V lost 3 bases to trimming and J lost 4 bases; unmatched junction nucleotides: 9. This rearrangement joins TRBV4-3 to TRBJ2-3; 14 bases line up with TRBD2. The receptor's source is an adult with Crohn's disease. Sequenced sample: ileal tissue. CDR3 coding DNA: TGCGCCAGCAGCCATGGGACTAGCGGGGGATTTGAACCAGATACGCAGTATTTT. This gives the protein CASSHGTSGGFEPDTQYF.